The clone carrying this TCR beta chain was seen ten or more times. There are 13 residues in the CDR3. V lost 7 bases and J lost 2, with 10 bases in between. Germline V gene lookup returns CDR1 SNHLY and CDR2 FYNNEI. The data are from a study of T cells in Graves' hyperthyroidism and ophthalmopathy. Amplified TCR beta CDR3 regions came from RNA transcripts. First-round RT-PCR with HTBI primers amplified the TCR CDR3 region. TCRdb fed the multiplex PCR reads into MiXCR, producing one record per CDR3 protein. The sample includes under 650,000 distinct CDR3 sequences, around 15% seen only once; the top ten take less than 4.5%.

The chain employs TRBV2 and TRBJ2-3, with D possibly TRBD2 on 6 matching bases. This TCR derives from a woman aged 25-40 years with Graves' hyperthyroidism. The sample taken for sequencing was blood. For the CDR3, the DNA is TGTGCCAGCAAGACTAGATACACAGATACGCAGTATTTT. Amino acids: CASKTRYTDTQYF.